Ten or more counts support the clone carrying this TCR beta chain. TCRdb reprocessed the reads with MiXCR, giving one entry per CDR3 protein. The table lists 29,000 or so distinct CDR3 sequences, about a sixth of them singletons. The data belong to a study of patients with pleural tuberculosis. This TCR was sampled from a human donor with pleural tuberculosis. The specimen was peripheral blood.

The CDR3 protein is CASSTGPGGGPQHF. The CDR3 coding sequence is TGTGCCAGTAGTACCGGACCGGGCGGAGGGCCCCAGCATTTT. The chain joins TRBV19 to TRBJ1-5, with D uncertain. CDR1 is LNHDA and CDR2 is SQIVND in the germline V gene (reference sequence). Trimming removed 4 bases from V and 9 bases from J, with 16 bases in between. The CDR3 covers 14 residues.